This record looks at one T cell receptor (beta chain) sequence and its context. This clonotype was observed a handful of times. This receptor's antigen is unknown. Base quality data are lacking; no much larger clone is found one base away. This specimen comes from a study of T-cell reconstitution after alpha-beta-depleted transplantation in children (dated by TCRdb to 2016 to 2017). General notes on the study: Using TCR repertoire profiling, the study quantitatively followed how T-cell immune reconstitution unfolded in children after TCRalphabeta/CD19-depleted allogeneic hematopoietic cell transplantation. Broad study findings and their caveats: The high TCRbeta diversity at day 60 in some patients was ascribed to recipient T cells and intrathymic progenitors that had survived conditioning. The apparently early recovery of alphabetaT-cell counts about two months after transplant reportedly depended on only several hundred rapidly expanded clones that came from non-depleted graft cells. Over subsequent months, a decline in hyperexpanded clone frequencies was noted, and after one year, T-cell counts and TCRbeta diversity were mostly ascribed to newly produced T cells.

The meaning of the sample's treatment or condition label: allogeneic hematopoietic cell transplantation with graft depleted of TCRalphabeta T cells and CD19 B cells. TCRalphabeta/CD19-depleted allogeneic hematopoietic cell grafts were given to the transplant recipients, all of whom were children. The trim is 4 bases for V and 1 base for J, with a gap of 17 bases between the germline ends. The CDR3 numbers 16 residues from cysteine through phenylalanine. The read is trimmed to its CDR3 DNA, 48 bases read in frame from base 1. Libraries were built with PCR. Reads for this sample came from an Illumina HiSeq 2500. TCR libraries were prepared with molecular barcoding, using unique molecular identifiers to normalize TCRbeta repertoire quantification. The public sequencing data were trimmed at Q25 with fastp and processed into clonotypes with MiXCR by TCRdb, which kept only in-frame beta chains. Under each unique CDR3 protein, matching rows form one entry showing the most common genes and DNA. This sample comprises roughly 790,000 distinct CDR3 sequences, 15% to 20% of them detected only once. The ten largest clones represent 5% of the sample.

The sample was PBMCs, mostly from graft donor cells, taken 360 days after TCRalphabeta/CD19-depleted stem cell transplant. The chain joins TRBV12-3 or TRBV12-4 to TRBJ2-7, with a tentative D call of TRBD1 or TRBD2, each matching 5 bases. This clonotype was obtained from a male patient between 10 and 17 years old who had a stem cell transplant for acute lymphoblastic leukemia, so the T cells may come from the graft donor. The CDR3 sequence is CASSSRGRQWSYEQYF. The base sequence is TGTGCCAGCAGTTCCCGGGGCCGACAGTGGTCCTACGAGCAGTACTTC.